This paragraph covers one T cell receptor beta chain sequence. No antigen is known for it. This record comes from a study of identical twins' blood T cells. Broader study findings: Twin similarity might stem from environmental factors, not only genetics.

This CDR3 region has 13 residues. Between the trimmed V and J ends, which lost 8 bases and 0 bases, there was a span of 8 bases. The three twin pairs were reared together, likely meeting the same infections. A previously described protocol, modified, built RNA-based TCR cDNA libraries. Both ends of each TCR cDNA library bore sample-specific barcodes. TCRdb called the 5' RACE reads again in MiXCR, with one record for every CDR3 protein. There are hundreds of thousands of distinct CDR3 sequences in the sample; roughly 31% occur only once, and 6.1% lies in the top ten. Input material: PBMCs. V is TRBV12-3 or TRBV12-4 and J is TRBJ2-4; no clear D. The TCR sequence derives from a woman aged 18-55 years in good health. The CDR3 is CASSYLAKNIQYF. The CDR3 DNA reads as TGTGCCAGCTCGTATTTAGCCAAAAACATTCAGTACTTC.